The table lists the clone carrying this T cell receptor (beta chain) with a count of one. Profiling relied on immunoSEQ multiplex PCR, and the TCRdb table lists in-frame clones only, not all of them. Of roughly 54,000 clones listed, 84% were seen once; the top ten hold around 4.8%. This sample is drawn from a study of radiotherapy plus CTLA-4 blockade in lung cancer. The CDR3 runs to 16 residues. The germline V gene encodes CDR1 SGHRS and CDR2 YFSETQ. The ends lost 2 bases at V and 4 bases at J; junction bases unmatched: 10. The clonotype comes from a human donor with non-small cell lung cancer whose response to radiotherapy plus ipilimumab could not be evaluated. This chain joins TRBV5-1 and TRBJ2-3; 7 nucleotides agree with TRBD1. Sequences were derived from peripheral blood, sampled from a patient treated with radiotherapy plus ipilimumab. The DNA of the CDR3 is TGCGCCAGCAGCTTACAGGGGAGAGGGGACGCAGATACGCAGTATTTT. It is translated as CASSLQGRGDADTQYF. Combining the CDR3 with reference TRBV5-1 and TRBJ2-3 gives the whole variable domain KAGVTQTPRYLIKTRGQQVTLSCSPISGHRSVSWYQQTPGQGLQFLFEYFSETQRNKGNFPGRFSGRQFSNSRSEMNVSTLELGDSALYLCASSLQGRGDADTQYFGPGTRLTVL.